This T cell receptor (beta chain) was identified during a study of immune cell composition in non-small cell lung cancer. The method was immunoSEQ multiplex PCR; TCRdb's version includes in-frame clones alone and lacks a portion of them. The table includes about 5,100 clones, approximately 85% detected once. This CDR3 spans 14 amino acids. V shed 5 bases, J shed 4 bases, and the junction held 4 bases outside the gene matches. CDR1 is KGHSH, CDR2 LQKENI, per germline. The source material was lung tumor tissue. The V gene is TRBV18, the J gene TRBJ1-5; 8 bases are a match to TRBD1. This clonotype was sampled from a human donor with non-small cell lung cancer. The CDR3 here is CASSARQGNQPQHF. CDR3 bases: TGTGCCAGCTCAGCGCGACAGGGGAATCAGCCCCAGCATTTT.